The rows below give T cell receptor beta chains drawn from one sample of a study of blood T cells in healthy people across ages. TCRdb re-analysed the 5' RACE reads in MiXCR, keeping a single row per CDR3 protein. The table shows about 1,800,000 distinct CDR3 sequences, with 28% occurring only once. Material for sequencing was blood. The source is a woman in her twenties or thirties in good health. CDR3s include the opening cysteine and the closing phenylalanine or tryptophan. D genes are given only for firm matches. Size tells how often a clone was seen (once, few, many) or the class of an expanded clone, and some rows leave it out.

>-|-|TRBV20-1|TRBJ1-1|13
CSADGVPKGEAFF
TGCAGTGCCGACGGGGTACCGAAGGGCGAAGCTTTCTTT
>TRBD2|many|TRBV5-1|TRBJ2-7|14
CASSRASGGYEQYF
TGCGCCAGCAGCCGGGCGAGCGGGGGTTACGAGCAGTACTTC
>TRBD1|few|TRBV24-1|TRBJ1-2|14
CATSRTGAGGGYTF
TGTGCCACCAGCCGGACAGGGGCGGGTGGAGGCTACACCTTC
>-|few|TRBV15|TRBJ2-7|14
CATSSVRSSYEQYF
TGTGCCACCAGCAGCGTCAGGAGCTCCTACGAGCAGTACTTC
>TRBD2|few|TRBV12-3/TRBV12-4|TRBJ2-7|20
CASSLNRRGLAGVGLYEQYF
TGTGCCAGCAGTTTAAACCGCCGGGGGCTAGCGGGAGTAGGATTGTACGAGCAGTACTTC
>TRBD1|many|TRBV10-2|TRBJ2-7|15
CASSEPGQGLNEQYF
TGCGCCAGCAGTGAGCCGGGACAGGGGTTGAACGAGCAGTACTTC
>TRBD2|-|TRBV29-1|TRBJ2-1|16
CSVRIAGDSSYNEQFF
TGCAGCGTTCGAATAGCGGGCGATTCATCCTACAATGAGCAGTTCTTC
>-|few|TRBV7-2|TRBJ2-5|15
CASSLVWRTGETQYF
TGTGCCAGCAGCTTAGTTTGGCGGACGGGAGAGACCCAGTACTTC
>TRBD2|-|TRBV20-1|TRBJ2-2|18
CSARAGLAGGVNTGELFF
TGCAGTGCTAGAGCGGGACTAGCGGGAGGGGTGAACACCGGGGAGCTGTTTTTT
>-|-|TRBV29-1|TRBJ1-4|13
CSAAQGGGEKLFF
TGCAGCGCCGCGCAGGGAGGCGGAGAAAAACTGTTTTTT
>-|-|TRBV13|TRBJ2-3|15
CASSRTPSGTDTQYF
TGTGCCAGCAGCCGGACTCCCTCGGGCACAGATACGCAGTATTTT
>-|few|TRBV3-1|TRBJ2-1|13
CASSQARKTEQFF
TGTGCCAGCAGCCAAGCCAGAAAAACCGAGCAGTTCTTC
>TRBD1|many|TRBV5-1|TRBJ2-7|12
CASSGQGREQYF
TGCGCCAGCAGCGGACAGGGTAGGGAGCAGTACTTC
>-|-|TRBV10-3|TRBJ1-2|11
CAISEIGTYTF
TGTGCCATCAGTGAGATAGGGACCTACACCTTC
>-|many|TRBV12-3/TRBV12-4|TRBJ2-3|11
CASRRVDTQYF
TGTGCCAGCCGGAGGGTAGATACGCAGTATTTT
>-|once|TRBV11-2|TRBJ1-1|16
CASSLARQVMCTEAFF
TGTGCCAGCAGCTTAGCCAGACAGGTGATGTGCACTGAAGCTTTCTTT
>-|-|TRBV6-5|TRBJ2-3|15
CASSTLRRRSDTQYF
TGTGCCAGCAGTACGCTACGACGACGGTCAGATACGCAGTATTTT
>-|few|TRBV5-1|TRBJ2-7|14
CASSRIRGAGEQYF
TGCGCCAGCAGCCGGATTCGTGGGGCGGGGGAGCAGTACTTC
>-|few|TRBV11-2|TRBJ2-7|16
CASSLESGTTHYEQYF
TGTGCCAGCAGCTTAGAATCCGGGACCACCCACTACGAGCAGTACTTC
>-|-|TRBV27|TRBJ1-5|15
CASSFGAGGSQPQHF
TGTGCCAGCAGTTTTGGGGCAGGAGGGAGTCAGCCCCAGCATTTT
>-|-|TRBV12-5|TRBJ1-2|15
CASGFLPTENYGYTF
TGTGCTAGTGGTTTCCTCCCGACGGAGAACTATGGCTACACCTTC
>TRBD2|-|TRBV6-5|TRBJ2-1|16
CASSRGELAGNNEQFF
TGTGCCAGCAGTAGGGGGGAACTAGCGGGAAATAATGAGCAGTTCTTC
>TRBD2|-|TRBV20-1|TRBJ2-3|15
CSAPQATSMEDTQYF
TGCAGTGCTCCTCAGGCGACTAGCATGGAGGATACGCAGTATTTT
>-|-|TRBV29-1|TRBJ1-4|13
CSVEIQGGEKLFF
TGCAGCGTTGAAATCCAGGGTGGCGAAAAACTGTTTTTT
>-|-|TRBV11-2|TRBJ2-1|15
CASSRAGTTYNEQFF
TGTGCCAGCAGCAGGGCCGGGACGACCTACAATGAGCAGTTCTTC
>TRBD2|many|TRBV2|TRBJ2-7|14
CASTAGDLYYEQYF
TGTGCCAGCACGGCGGGGGACTTGTACTACGAGCAGTACTTC
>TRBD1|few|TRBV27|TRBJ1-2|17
CASSLSAGQGLGYGYTF
TGTGCCAGCAGTTTATCGGCGGGACAGGGTTTGGGCTATGGCTACACCTTC
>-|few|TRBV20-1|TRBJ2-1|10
CSARKDEQFF
TGCAGTGCTAGAAAGGATGAGCAGTTCTTC
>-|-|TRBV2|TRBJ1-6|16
CASSETLSSYNSPLHF
TGTGCCAGCAGTGAAACCCTGAGCTCCTATAATTCACCCCTCCACTTT
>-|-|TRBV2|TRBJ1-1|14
CASSVVGTGTEAFF
TGTGCCAGCAGTGTGGTTGGCACTGGGACTGAAGCTTTCTTT
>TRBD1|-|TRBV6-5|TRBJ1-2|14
CASTTGVIDYGYTF
TGTGCCAGCACGACAGGGGTAATCGACTATGGCTACACCTTC
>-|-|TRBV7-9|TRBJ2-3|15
CASSLQRPSTDTQYF
TGTGCCAGCAGCTTACAGCGGCCTAGCACAGATACGCAGTATTTT
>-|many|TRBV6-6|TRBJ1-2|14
CASSSQGYNYGYTF
TGTGCCAGCAGCTCCCAGGGTTATAACTATGGCTACACCTTC
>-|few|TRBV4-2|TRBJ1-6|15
CASSQDKGRDSPLHF
TGTGCCAGCAGCCAAGATAAGGGCCGGGATTCACCCCTCCACTTT
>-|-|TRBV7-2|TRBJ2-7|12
CASSHLAYEQYF
TGTGCCAGCAGCCACCTTGCCTACGAGCAGTACTTC
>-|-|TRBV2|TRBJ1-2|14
CASSAQGVMDGYTF
TGTGCCAGCAGCGCCCAGGGTGTCATGGATGGCTACACCTTC
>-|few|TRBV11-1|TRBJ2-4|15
CASSRLGRVSYIQYF
TGTGCCAGCAGCCGTTTAGGGCGCGTCTCATACATTCAGTACTTC